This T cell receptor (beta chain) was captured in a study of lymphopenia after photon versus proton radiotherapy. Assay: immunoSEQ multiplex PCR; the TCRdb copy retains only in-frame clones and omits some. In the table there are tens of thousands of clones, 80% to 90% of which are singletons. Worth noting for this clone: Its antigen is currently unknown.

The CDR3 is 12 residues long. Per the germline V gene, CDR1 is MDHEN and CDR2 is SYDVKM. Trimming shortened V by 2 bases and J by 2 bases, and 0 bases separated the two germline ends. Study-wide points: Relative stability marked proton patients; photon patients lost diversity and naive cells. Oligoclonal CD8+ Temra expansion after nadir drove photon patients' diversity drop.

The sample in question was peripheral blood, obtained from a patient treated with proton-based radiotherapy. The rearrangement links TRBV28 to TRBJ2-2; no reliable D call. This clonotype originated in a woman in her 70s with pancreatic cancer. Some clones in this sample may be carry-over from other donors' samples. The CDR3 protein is CASSLNTGELFF. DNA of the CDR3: TGTGCCAGCAGTTTAAACACCGGGGAGCTGTTTTTT.